The source of this T cell receptor (beta chain) is a study of cytomegalovirus exposure and HLA in healthy donors. Study observations and caveats: Diagnosis of cytomegalovirus status made by the classifier reportedly showed high specificity and sensitivity.

V lost 3 bases to trimming and J lost 1 base; unmatched junction nucleotides: 7. CDR3 size: 16 residues. Germline V gene data show CDR1 as LNHNV and CDR2 as YYDKDF (reference sequence). This table comes from immunoSEQ multiplex PCR, and its TCRdb copy is limited to in-frame clones, with some not included. The sample holds 250,000 to 400,000 clones, approximately 85% seen once. A word on this clone: The antigen remains unidentified.

V usage is TRBV15 and J usage is TRBJ1-1; 8 bases line up with TRBD1. The origin of this receptor is a man younger than 40 in good health and CMV-seronegative. Sequenced material: PBMCs. The CDR3 protein is CATSRSRGRGNTEAFF. CDR3 nucleotides: TGTGCCACCAGCAGGTCCAGGGGGCGCGGGAACACTGAAGCTTTCTTT. The full variable domain, rest sourced from reference TRBV15 and TRBJ1-1, is DAMVIQNPRYQVTQFGKPVTLSCSQTLNHNVMYWYQQKSSQAPKLLFHYYDKDFNNEADTPDNFQSRRPNTSFCFLDIRSPGLGDTAMYLCATSRSRGRGNTEAFFGQGTRLTVV.